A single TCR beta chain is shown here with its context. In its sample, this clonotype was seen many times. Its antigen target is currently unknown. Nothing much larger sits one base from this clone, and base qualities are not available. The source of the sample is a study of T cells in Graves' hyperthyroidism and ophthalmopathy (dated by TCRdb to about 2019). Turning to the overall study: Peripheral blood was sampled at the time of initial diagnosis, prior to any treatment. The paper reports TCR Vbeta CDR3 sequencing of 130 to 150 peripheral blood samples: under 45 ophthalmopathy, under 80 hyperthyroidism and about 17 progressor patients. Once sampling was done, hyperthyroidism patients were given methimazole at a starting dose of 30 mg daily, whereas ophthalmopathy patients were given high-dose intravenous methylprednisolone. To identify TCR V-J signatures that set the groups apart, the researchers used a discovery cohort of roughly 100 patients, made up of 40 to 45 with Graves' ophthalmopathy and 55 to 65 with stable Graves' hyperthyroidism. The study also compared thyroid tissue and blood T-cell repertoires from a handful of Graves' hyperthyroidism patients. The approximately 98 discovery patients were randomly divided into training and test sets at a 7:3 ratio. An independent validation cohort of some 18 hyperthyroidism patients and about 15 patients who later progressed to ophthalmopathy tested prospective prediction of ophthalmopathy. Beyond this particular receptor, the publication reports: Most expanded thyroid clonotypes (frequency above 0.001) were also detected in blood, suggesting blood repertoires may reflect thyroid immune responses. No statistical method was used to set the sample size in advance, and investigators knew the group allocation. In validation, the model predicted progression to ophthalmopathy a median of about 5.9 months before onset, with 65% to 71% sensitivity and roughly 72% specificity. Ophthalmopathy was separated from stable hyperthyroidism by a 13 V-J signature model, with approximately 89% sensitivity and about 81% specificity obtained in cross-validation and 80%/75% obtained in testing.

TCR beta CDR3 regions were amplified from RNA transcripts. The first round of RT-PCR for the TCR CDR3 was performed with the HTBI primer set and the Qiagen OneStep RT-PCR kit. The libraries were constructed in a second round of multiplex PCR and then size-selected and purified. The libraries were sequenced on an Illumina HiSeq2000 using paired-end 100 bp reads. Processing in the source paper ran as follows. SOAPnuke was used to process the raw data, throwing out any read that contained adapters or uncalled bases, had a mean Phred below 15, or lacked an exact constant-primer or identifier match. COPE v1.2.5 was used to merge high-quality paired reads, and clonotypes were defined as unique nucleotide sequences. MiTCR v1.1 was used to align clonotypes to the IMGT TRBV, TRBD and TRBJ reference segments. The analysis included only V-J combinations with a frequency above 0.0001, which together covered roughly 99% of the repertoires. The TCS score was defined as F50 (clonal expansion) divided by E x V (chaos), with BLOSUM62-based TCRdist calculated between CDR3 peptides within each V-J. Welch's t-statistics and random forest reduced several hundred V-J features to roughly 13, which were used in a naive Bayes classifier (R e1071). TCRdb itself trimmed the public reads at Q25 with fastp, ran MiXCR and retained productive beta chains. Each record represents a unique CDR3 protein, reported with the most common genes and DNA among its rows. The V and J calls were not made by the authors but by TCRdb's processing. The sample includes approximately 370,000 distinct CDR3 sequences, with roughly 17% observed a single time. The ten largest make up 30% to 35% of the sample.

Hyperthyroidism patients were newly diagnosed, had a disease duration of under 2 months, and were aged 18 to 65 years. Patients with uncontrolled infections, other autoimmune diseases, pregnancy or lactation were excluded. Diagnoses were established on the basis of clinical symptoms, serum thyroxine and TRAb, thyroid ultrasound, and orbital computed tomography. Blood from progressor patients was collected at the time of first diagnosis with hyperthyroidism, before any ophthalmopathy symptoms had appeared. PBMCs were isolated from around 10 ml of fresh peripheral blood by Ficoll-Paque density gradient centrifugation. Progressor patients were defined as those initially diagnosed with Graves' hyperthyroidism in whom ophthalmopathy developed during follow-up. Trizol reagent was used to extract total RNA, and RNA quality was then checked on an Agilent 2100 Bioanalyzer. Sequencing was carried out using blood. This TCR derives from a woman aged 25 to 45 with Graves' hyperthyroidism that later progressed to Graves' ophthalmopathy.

The CDR3 has the sequence CASSVDSNSYNSPLHF. The bases read TGTGCCAGCAGCGTAGACAGCAACTCCTATAATTCACCCCTCCACTTT. The chain is assembled from TRBV9 and TRBJ1-6, with no confident D gene call. The germline V gene yields SGDLS for CDR1 and YYNGEE for CDR2. Inclusive of the bounding cysteine and phenylalanine, the CDR3 is 16 residues long. Only the CDR3 DNA is retained, 48 bases long and in frame from the first base. V loses 0 bases of germline sequence and J loses 0 bases, and the interval between the two ends is 7 bases.